Shown below are 20 T cell receptor beta chains from a single sample sequenced in a study of regulatory T cells in long-lasting Graves disease. Construction of TCR beta libraries relied on iRepertoire HTBI primers and on Arm-PCR targeting CDR3 regions. Each CDR3 protein is one row after TCRdb ran MiXCR on the multiplex PCR reads. The repertoire holds about 620,000 distinct CDR3 sequences, with roughly 15% as singletons. The time point was: newly diagnosed GD, antithyroid drugs for less than 3 months. PBMC-derived RNA was used for the TCR library. The same data also went into a second study, on T cells in Graves' hyperthyroidism and ophthalmopathy.

The specimen was peripheral blood mononuclear cells (PBMCs), collected at new diagnosis, from a patient treated with antithyroid drugs. These receptors all come from a woman aged 25 to 39 with Graves disease.

This chain joins TRBV7-9 and TRBJ2-1; 8 bases map to TRBD2. The CDR3 length is 17 residues. With V trimmed by 2 bases and J by 6 bases, 12 bases remained unmatched. Germline CDR1 and CDR2: SEHNR and FQNEAQ (reference sequence). CDR3 sequence reads: CASSLPTSAETANEQFF. The CDR3 DNA follows: TGTGCCAGCAGCTTACCGACTAGCGCAGAGACGGCCAATGAGCAGTTCTTC.

The table lists this clonotype with many counts. This chain joins TRBV7-9 and TRBJ2-3; 7 positions match TRBD2. V was clipped by 3 bases and J by 2 bases; unmatched bases: 5. This CDR3 contains 15 residues. Per germline, CDR1 SEHNR and CDR2 FQNEAQ (reference sequence). CDR3 amino acids: CASSFSAGDTDTQYF. The DNA of the CDR3 is TGTGCCAGCAGCTTTAGTGCGGGAGACACAGATACGCAGTATTTT.

This clonotype was picked up a small number of times. The chain joins TRBV24-1 to TRBJ2-7; weak D call: TRBD1 (6 bases). The CDR3 has 14 residues. Germline CDR1 is KGHDR and CDR2 is SFDVKD. Trimming took off 8 bases at V and 2 bases at J, with 15 bases between the two ends. CDR3 bases: TGTGCCACCACACACAGGGACCCGACCTACGAGCAGTACTTC. Its translation is CATTHRDPTYEQYF.

This clonotype was seen a few times. The V gene is TRBV6-1, the J gene TRBJ1-1, with TRBD1 identical over 10 bases. The J segment lost 8 bases and the V segment lost 6 bases, leaving 9 bases of the junction unmatched. This CDR3 comprises 14 residues. In germline, CDR1 is MNHNS, CDR2 SASEGT. The chain's CDR3 is CASSQRTGGGEAFF. CDR3 coding DNA: TGTGCCAGCAGCCAAAGGACAGGGGGAGGGGAAGCTTTCTTT.

This clonotype was counted a few times. V and J are TRBV11-2 and TRBJ2-3; D gene unclear. The length of the CDR3 is 14 residues. Trimming removed 0 bases at V and 7 bases at J, with 11 bases between. The germline CDR1 and CDR2 sequences are SGHAT and FQNNGV. CDR3 loop: CASSLEWARNTQYF. CDR3 bases: TGTGCCAGCAGCTTAGAATGGGCCCGAAATACGCAGTATTTT.

This clonotype was detected ten times or more. This chain connects TRBV12-3 or TRBV12-4 to TRBJ1-2, with D uncertain. This CDR3 is built from 14 residues. The V end was cut by 1 base, the J end by 1 base, with 7 bases between. This CDR3 is CASSLVDLNYGYTF. For the CDR3, the DNA is TGTGCCAGCAGTTTAGTAGACCTTAACTATGGCTACACCTTC.

This clonotype was counted at least ten times. The CDR3 here is CASRLAGEGTGELFF. The CDR3, as DNA: TGTGCCAGCAGACTAGCGGGAGAAGGCACCGGGGAGCTGTTTTTT. The chain links TRBV11-2 to TRBJ2-2, with 11 bases aligning to TRBD2. This CDR3 is built from 15 residues. Germline-derived CDR1 and CDR2 are SGHAT and FQNNGV. V shed 6 bases, J shed 4 bases, and the junction held 4 bases outside the gene matches.

This clonotype was counted many times. V usage is TRBV6-1 and J usage is TRBJ1-4; no reliable D call. Trimming took off 6 bases at V and 4 bases at J, with 12 bases between the two ends. The germline gives CDR1 MNHNS, CDR2 SASEGT. This CDR3 has 14 residues. The CDR3: CASRKTGFNEKLFF. For the CDR3, the DNA is TGTGCCAGCAGGAAGACGGGGTTTAATGAAAAACTGTTTTTT.

The chain links TRBV29-1 to TRBJ2-6; possible D gene TRBD1, 6 bases. V lost 1 base to trimming and J lost 0 bases, with 16 bases between them. Germline CDR1 and CDR2: SQVTM and ANQGSEA. This CDR3 has 18 amino acids. The CDR3 DNA follows: TGCAGCGTTGAAGTCGACAGGTTGTTGAGCTCTGGGGCCAACGTCCTGACTTTC. It encodes CSVEVDRLLSSGANVLTF.

This clonotype has just a few counts. The V gene is TRBV27, the J gene TRBJ1-2; tentative D call: TRBD1 (5 bases). CDR1 MNHEY and CDR2 SMNVEV come from the germline V gene (reference sequence). V was pared by 2 bases and J by 2 bases, with 12 bases between. The CDR3 is 15 residues long. CDR3 sequence (DNA): TGTGCCAGCAGTTTAAGCGGGGGGTCAAACTATGGCTACACCTTC. Its protein is CASSLSGGSNYGYTF.

This clonotype was found many times. This chain uses TRBV11-1 with TRBJ1-2; perhaps TRBD1 as D (5 bases). The CDR3 is 15 residues long. Trimming shortened V by 1 base and J by 4 bases, and 13 bases separated the two germline ends. Per germline, CDR1 SGHAT and CDR2 FQDESV (reference sequence). CDR3 region: CASSLDGTDTYGYTF. DNA of the CDR3: TGTGCCAGCAGCTTAGACGGGACGGATACCTATGGCTACACCTTC.

This clonotype was counted many times. The chain carries TRBV11-2 and TRBJ2-7, with a tentative D call TRBD1 (6 bases). Deletions cut 3 bases from V and 6 bases from J, with 9 bases between. The CDR3 loop spans 12 amino acids. Germline V gene sequence: CDR1 SGHAT, CDR2 FQNNGV. The CDR3 is CASSFGGAEQYF. CDR3 DNA sequence: TGTGCCAGCAGCTTTGGGGGCGCCGAGCAGTACTTC.

This clonotype was picked up many times. This chain links TRBV28 with TRBJ1-5; D gene unclear. Trimming removed 5 bases at V and 3 bases at J, with 11 bases between. Per germline, CDR1 MDHEN and CDR2 SYDVKM. The CDR3 runs to 14 residues. For the CDR3, the DNA is TGTGCCAGCAGTACCGCAGGTTACAATCAGCCCCAGCATTTT. The encoded protein is CASSTAGYNQPQHF.

This clonotype was found a few times. This chain links TRBV6-1 with TRBJ2-7; D is uncertain. The CDR3 consists of 13 residues. V lost 5 bases, J lost 2 bases, and 10 bases lay in between. Germline CDR1 is MNHNS and CDR2 is SASEGT. CDR3 sequence (DNA): TGTGCCAGCAGTATCTTAGGCACCTACGAGCAGTACTTC. The encoded protein is CASSILGTYEQYF.

Regarding this clonotype: This likely traces to a read error, being one base from a far larger clone. The rearrangement links TRBV12-3 or TRBV12-4 to TRBJ2-1; TRBD1 or TRBD2 may be the D gene (5 bases each). The CDR3 is made up of 15 amino acids. V was trimmed by 4 bases and J by 10 bases, leaving 20 bases between them. CDR3 DNA sequence: TGTGCCAGCAGTTCTCCGGGACGGACGGTCCCCGAGCAGTTCTTC. Amino acid sequence: CASSSPGRTVPEQFF.

The rearrangement uses TRBV10-3 and TRBJ1-6; perhaps TRBD1 as D (6 bases). V gave up 8 bases and J gave up 0 bases, with 17 bases separating them. In germline, CDR1 is ENHRY, CDR2 SYGVKD. CDR3 length equals 17 residues. This chain's CDR3 is CAIGTLRESSYNSPLHF. The CDR3 DNA reads TGTGCCATCGGGACATTAAGGGAAAGCTCCTATAATTCACCCCTCCACTTT.

Turning to this clonotype: A much larger clonotype is one base distant, so this may be a read error. The rearrangement uses TRBV7-9 and TRBJ2-3, with 7 bases aligning to TRBD2. The CDR3 is made up of 16 amino acids. CDR1 is SEHNR, CDR2 FQNEAQ, per germline (reference sequence). V was clipped by 5 bases and J by 3 bases; unmatched bases: 11. The CDR3 nucleotides are TGTGCCAGCAGCGCTACCGGGAGTAGCGGGACAGATACGCAGTATTTT. Amino acids: CASSATGSSGTDTQYF.

This clonotype was observed many times. This rearrangement joins TRBV11-2 to TRBJ1-2; possibly TRBD1 for D (6 bases). The CDR3 has 16 amino acids. V was trimmed by 5 bases and J by 2 bases, leaving 18 bases between them. In germline, CDR1 is SGHAT, CDR2 FQNNGV. CDR3 DNA: TGTGCCAGCAGCCCCCCGGCTCTGGGGGCGAACTATGGCTACACCTTC. Translated, it gives CASSPPALGANYGYTF.

Ten or more counts support this clonotype. The chain couples TRBV29-1 to TRBJ1-1; possible D gene TRBD1, 6 bases. V lost 0 bases, J lost 4 bases, and 12 bases lay in between. This CDR3 has 14 amino acids. The germline V gene has CDR1 SQVTM and CDR2 ANQGSEA. The CDR3, as DNA: TGCAGCGTTGAAGAATACGGGGGCGTCACTGAAGCTTTCTTT. Encoded protein: CSVEEYGGVTEAFF.

Only a few counts were recorded for this clonotype. The chain links TRBV29-1 to TRBJ2-3; TRBD2 matches at 9 bases. Unmatched junction bases numbered 8, after V lost 3 bases and J lost 4 bases. The germline V gene has CDR1 SQVTM and CDR2 ANQGSEA. This CDR3 comprises 15 residues. The DNA for the CDR3 is TGCAGCGTTGATCAGGTAGCGGGAGTTCCAGATACGCAGTATTTT. It yields the protein CSVDQVAGVPDTQYF.